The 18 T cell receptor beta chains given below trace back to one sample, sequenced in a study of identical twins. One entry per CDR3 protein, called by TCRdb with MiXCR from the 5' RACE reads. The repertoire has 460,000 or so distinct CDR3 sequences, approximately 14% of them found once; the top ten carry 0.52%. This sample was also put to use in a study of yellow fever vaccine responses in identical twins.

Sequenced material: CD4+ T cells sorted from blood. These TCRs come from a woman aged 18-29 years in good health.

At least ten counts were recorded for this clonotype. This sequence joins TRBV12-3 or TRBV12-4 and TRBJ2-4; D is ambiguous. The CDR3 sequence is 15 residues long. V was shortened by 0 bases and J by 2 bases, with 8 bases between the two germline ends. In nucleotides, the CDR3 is TGTGCCAGCAGTTTAGCGGGTGGGACCAAAAACATTCAGTACTTC. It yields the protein CASSLAGGTKNIQYF.

CDR3 DNA sequence: TGTGCCAGCAGGACAGGGGACGAAACCTACGAGCAGTACTTC. It encodes CASRTGDETYEQYF. J is TRBJ2-7 and V is TRBV7-9; 8 bases match TRBD1. Germline V gene lookup returns CDR1 SEHNR and CDR2 FQNEAQ (reference sequence). After removal of 6 bases from V and 2 bases from J, the junction contained 6 bases not matched to a gene. This CDR3 contains 14 residues. Using reference TRBV7-9 and TRBJ2-7 for the parts outside the CDR3, the full variable domain is DTGVSQNPRHKITKRGQNVTFRCDPISEHNRLYWYRQTLGQGPEFLTYFQNEAQLEKSRLLSDRFSAERPKGSFSTLEIQRTEQGDSAMYLCASRTGDETYEQYFGPGTRLTVT.

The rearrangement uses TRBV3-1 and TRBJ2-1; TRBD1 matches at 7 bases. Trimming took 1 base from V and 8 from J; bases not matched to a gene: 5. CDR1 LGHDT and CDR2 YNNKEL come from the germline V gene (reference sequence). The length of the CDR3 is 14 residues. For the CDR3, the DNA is TGTGCCAGCAGCCAAGGCAGGGGGACGGATGAGCAGTTCTTC. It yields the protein CASSQGRGTDEQFF.

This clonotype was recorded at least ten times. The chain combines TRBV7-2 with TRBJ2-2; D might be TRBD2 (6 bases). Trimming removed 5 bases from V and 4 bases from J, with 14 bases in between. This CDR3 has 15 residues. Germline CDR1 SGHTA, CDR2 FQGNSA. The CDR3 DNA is TGTGCCAGCAGCAGATCCGGAGGGAGCACCGGGGAGCTGTTTTTT. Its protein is CASSRSGGSTGELFF.

The CDR3 sequence is CASSLSYARTDRGRHNEQFF. The DNA for the CDR3 is TGTGCCAGCAGTTTATCCTACGCACGAACGGACAGGGGGCGCCACAATGAGCAGTTCTTC. The V gene is TRBV28, the J gene TRBJ2-1; 11 bases line up with TRBD1. J lost 5 bases, V lost 1 base, and 16 bases had no gene match. The CDR3 is 20 residues long. Germline V gene lookup returns CDR1 MDHEN and CDR2 SYDVKM. The full variable domain, in which reference TRBV28 and TRBJ2-1 provide the parts outside the CDR3, is DVKVTQSSRYLVKRTGEKVFLECVQDMDHENMFWYRQDPGLGLRLIYFSYDVKMKEKGDIPEGYSVSREKKERFSLILESASTNQTSMYLCASSLSYARTDRGRHNEQFFGPGTRLTVL.

The CDR3 DNA is TGTGCCACCAGGGTTGATAGCGGGAGGGCCGGGGATACGCAGTATTTT. Translated: CATRVDSGRAGDTQYF. The V call is TRBV15, the J call TRBJ2-3; 11 bases agree with TRBD2. Trimming at V came to 6 bases and at J to 6 bases, leaving 11 bases not matched to a gene. The germline CDR1 and CDR2 sequences are LNHNV and YYDKDF (reference sequence). The CDR3 runs to 16 residues.

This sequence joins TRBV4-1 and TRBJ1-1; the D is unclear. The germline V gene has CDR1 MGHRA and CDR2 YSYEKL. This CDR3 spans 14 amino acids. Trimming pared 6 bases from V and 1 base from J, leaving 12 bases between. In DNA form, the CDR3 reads TGCGCCAGCAGAGCTCCCTTGAAGAACACTGAAGCTTTCTTT. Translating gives CASRAPLKNTEAFF.

CDR3 coding DNA: TGTGCCAGCAGTTCGCGACCGGGACAGGGATACGAGCAGTACTTC. It specifies CASSSRPGQGYEQYF. This sequence joins TRBV27 and TRBJ2-7; 9 positions agree with TRBD1. CDR1 MNHEY and CDR2 SMNVEV come from the germline V gene (reference sequence). The CDR3 runs to 15 residues. The J segment lost 4 bases and the V segment lost 4 bases, leaving 8 bases of the junction unmatched.

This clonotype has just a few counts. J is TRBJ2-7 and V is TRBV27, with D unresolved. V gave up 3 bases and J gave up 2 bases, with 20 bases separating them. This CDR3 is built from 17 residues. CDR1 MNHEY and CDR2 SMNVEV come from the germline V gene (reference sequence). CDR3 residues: CASSFGRSRSDTYEQYF. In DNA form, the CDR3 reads TGTGCCAGCAGTTTCGGACGCTCGAGGTCCGATACCTACGAGCAGTACTTC.

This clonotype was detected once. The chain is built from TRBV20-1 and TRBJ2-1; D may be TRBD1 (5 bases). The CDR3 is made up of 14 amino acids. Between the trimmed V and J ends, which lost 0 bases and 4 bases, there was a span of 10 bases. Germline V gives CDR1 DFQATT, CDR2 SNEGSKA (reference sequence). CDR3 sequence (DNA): TGCAGTGCTAGAGAATCCCAGGGTTACAATGAGCAGTTCTTC. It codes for CSARESQGYNEQFF.

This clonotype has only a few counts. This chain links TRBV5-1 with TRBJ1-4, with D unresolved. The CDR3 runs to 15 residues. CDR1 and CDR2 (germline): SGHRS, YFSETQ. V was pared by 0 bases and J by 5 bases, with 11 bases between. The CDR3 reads CASSLARSGNEKLFF. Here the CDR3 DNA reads TGCGCCAGCAGCTTGGCCAGGTCGGGAAATGAAAAACTGTTTTTT.

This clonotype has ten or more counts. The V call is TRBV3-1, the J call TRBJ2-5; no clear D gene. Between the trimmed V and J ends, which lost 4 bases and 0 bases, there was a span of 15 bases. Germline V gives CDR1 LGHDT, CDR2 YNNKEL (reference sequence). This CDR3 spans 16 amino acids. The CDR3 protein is CASSPRFYGNQETQYF. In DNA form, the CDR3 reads TGTGCCAGCAGCCCTAGGTTTTACGGTAACCAAGAGACCCAGTACTTC.

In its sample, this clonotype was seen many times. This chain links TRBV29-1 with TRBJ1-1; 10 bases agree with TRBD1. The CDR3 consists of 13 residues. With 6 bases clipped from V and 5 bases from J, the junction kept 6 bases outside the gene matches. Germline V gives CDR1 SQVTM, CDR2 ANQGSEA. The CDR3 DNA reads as TGCAGCGTCTCCGGGACAGGGGATACTGAAGCTTTCTTT. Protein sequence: CSVSGTGDTEAFF.

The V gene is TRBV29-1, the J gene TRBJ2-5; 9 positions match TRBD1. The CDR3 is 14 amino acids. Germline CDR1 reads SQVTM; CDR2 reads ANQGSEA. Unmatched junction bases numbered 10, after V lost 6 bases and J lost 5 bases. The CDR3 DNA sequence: TGCAGCGTCCTGGACAGGGGTGTAGGGGAGACCCAGTACTTC. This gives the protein CSVLDRGVGETQYF.

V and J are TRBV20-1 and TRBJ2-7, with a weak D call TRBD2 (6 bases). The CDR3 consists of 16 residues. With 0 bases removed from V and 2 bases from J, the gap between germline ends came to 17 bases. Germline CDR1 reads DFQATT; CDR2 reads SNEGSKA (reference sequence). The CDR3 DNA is TGCAGTGCTAGAGATGACCTCGGGGGATTCCCCTACGAGCAGTACTTC. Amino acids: CSARDDLGGFPYEQYF.

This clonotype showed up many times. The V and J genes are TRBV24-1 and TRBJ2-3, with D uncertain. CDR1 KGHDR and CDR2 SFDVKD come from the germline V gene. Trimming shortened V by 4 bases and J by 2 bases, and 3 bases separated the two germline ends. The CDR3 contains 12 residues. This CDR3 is CATSDYTDTQYF. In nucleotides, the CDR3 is TGTGCCACCAGTGACTACACAGATACGCAGTATTTT.

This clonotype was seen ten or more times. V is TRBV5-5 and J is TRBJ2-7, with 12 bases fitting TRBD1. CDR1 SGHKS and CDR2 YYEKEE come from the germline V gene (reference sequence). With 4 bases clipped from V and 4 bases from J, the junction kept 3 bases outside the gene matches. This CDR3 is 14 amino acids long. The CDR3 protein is CASSRGQGAYEQYF. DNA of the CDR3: TGTGCCAGCAGCCGGGGACAGGGGGCGTACGAGCAGTACTTC.

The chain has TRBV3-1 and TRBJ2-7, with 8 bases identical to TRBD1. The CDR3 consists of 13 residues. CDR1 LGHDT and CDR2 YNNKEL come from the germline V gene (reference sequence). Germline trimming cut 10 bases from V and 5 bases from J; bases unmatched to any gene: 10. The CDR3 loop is CATGRQGTHEQYF. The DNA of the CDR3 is TGTGCCACCGGTCGACAGGGGACCCACGAGCAGTACTTC.